Shown below are 25 T cell receptor beta chains from a single sample sequenced in a study of cytomegalovirus exposure and HLA in healthy donors. PCR was performed using 60 Vbeta and 13 Jbeta primers. The table came from immunoSEQ multiplex PCR; TCRdb's copy has only in-frame clones and leaves some out. The repertoire holds tens of thousands of clones, with around 64% as singletons. Sequencing used PBMCs. The source of these receptors is a human donor in good health.

The genes are TRBV30 and TRBJ1-3; perhaps TRBD1 as D (6 bases). Trimming removed 1 base from V and 6 bases from J, with 25 bases in between. The germline V gene encodes CDR1 GTSNPN and CDR2 SVGIG (reference sequence). The CDR3 has 18 residues. CDR3 DNA sequence: TGTGCCTGGAGTGCAGGGCAGGGGACAACTTCAGCTGAAAACACCATATATTTT. This sequence encodes CAWSAGQGTTSAENTIYF.

The chain joins TRBV4-3 to TRBJ1-5, with a possible D match to TRBD1 (6 bases). The CDR3 loop spans 16 amino acids. V was pared by 0 bases and J by 2 bases, with 11 bases between. CDR1 and CDR2 (germline): LGHNA, YSLEER. The CDR3 loop reads CASSQDIRGGNQPQHF. CDR3 nucleotides: TGCGCCAGCAGCCAAGATATCAGGGGTGGCAATCAGCCCCAGCATTTT.

The V gene is TRBV6-1, the J gene TRBJ1-2; D remains ambiguous. V lost 3 bases and J lost 0, with 8 bases in between. From germline, CDR1 is MNHNS and CDR2 SASEGT. The CDR3 extends over 14 amino acids. The CDR3 spells CASSDIGANYGYTF. CDR3 nucleotides: TGTGCCAGCAGTGATATCGGAGCTAACTATGGCTACACCTTC.

The CDR3 nucleotides read TGTGCCAGCAGTAGAGACAGGGCCAGTGAAAAACTGTTTTTT. As protein: CASSRDRASEKLFF. The chain uses TRBV6-1 and TRBJ1-4; TRBD1 aligns across 7 bases. The V gene end was trimmed by 5 bases and the J gene end by 7 bases; junction bases not matched to a gene: 7. This CDR3 region has 14 residues. Looked up from germline, CDR1 is MNHNS and CDR2 is SASEGT.

The chain recombines TRBV6-6 with TRBJ1-3; TRBD1 aligns across 7 bases. Germline lookup yields CDR1 MNHNY and CDR2 SVGAGI (reference sequence). The CDR3 totals 13 residues. Trimming cost V 6 bases and J 4 bases; bases outside gene matches: 3. CDR3 in amino acids: CASSPGQGNTIYF. The CDR3 DNA sequence: TGTGCCAGCAGCCCGGGACAGGGAAACACCATATATTTT.

The CDR3 here is CASSGQGTYNEQFF. CDR3 coding DNA: TGTGCCAGCAGCGGACAGGGAACATACAATGAGCAGTTCTTC. The rearrangement links TRBV7-3 to TRBJ2-1; 8 nucleotides align to TRBD1. Germline V CDR1 and CDR2: SGHTA, FQGTGA. J was trimmed by 4 bases and V by 5 bases; bases with no gene match: 4. CDR3 length: 14 amino acids.

Here the CDR3 DNA reads TGTGCCAGCAGCCCGAGCACGACAGCTTACGGCGAGCAGTACTTC. As protein: CASSPSTTAYGEQYF. This chain uses TRBV9 with TRBJ2-7; possible D gene TRBD1, 5 bases. The CDR3 is 15 amino acids. Trimming removed 4 bases from V and 6 bases from J, with 20 bases in between. Germline V gene data show CDR1 as SGDLS and CDR2 as YYNGEE.

The V call is TRBV6-6, the J call TRBJ1-1; 8 bases are shared with TRBD1. Looked up from germline, CDR1 is MNHNY and CDR2 is SVGAGI (reference sequence). The ends lost 7 bases at V and 7 bases at J; junction bases unmatched: 14. The CDR3 is made up of 15 amino acids. In nucleotides, the CDR3 is TGTGCCAGCACTTTCACCGGGGCAGGGGGCGATGAAGCTTTCTTT. This encodes CASTFTGAGGDEAFF.

There are a few counts of this clone. This chain uses TRBV5-1 with TRBJ1-4; 11 bases align to TRBD1. CDR3 length: 16 amino acids. The V gene's germline CDR1 is SGHRS and CDR2 YFSETQ. The V gene end was trimmed by 3 bases and the J gene end by 10 bases; junction bases not matched to a gene: 11. CDR3 sequence: CASSYEAGQGAPKLFF. The CDR3, as DNA: TGCGCCAGCAGCTATGAAGCAGGACAGGGGGCACCAAAACTGTTTTTT.

The V gene is TRBV6-1, the J gene TRBJ2-1, with TRBD2 as a possible D gene (6 bases). CDR3 length: 14 residues. Looked up from germline, CDR1 is MNHNS and CDR2 is SASEGT. Trimming took off 3 bases at V and 3 bases at J, with 9 bases between the two ends. The CDR3 region is CASSDNGGYNEQFF. CDR3 DNA sequence: TGTGCCAGCAGTGATAACGGGGGCTACAATGAGCAGTTCTTC.

This clone was observed once. The junction departs from germline at one end; a sequencing error may be responsible. The genes are TRBV30 and TRBJ2-1; a possible D gene is TRBD2 (7 bases). The CDR3 is 13 amino acids. The germline V gene has CDR1 GTSNPN and CDR2 SVGIG (reference sequence). The CDR3 DNA reads TGTGCCTGGAGTGTGGGGGGGGCCAATGAGCGGTTCTTC. Its protein is CAWSVGGANERFF.

The chain has TRBV27 and TRBJ2-6; D is perhaps TRBD1 (5 bases). Trimming pared 5 bases from V and 9 bases from J, leaving 11 bases between. From germline, CDR1 is MNHEY and CDR2 SMNVEV (reference sequence). CDR3 size: 13 residues. Written as DNA, the CDR3 is TGTGCCAGCAGTGGACATGGCGGCAACGTCCTGACTTTC. Its protein product is CASSGHGGNVLTF.

This chain links TRBV6-1 with TRBJ1-1; D gene uncertain. V was shortened by 10 bases and J by 3 bases, with 18 bases between the two germline ends. The CDR3 covers 14 residues. Per germline, CDR1 MNHNS and CDR2 SASEGT. CDR3 sequence: CATSRGGGDTEAFF. CDR3 nucleotides: TGTGCCACTTCAAGAGGAGGAGGTGACACTGAAGCTTTCTTT.

This chain links TRBV19 with TRBJ2-7; TRBD1 matches 8 bases. The CDR3 length is 14 residues. Germline loops: CDR1 LNHDA, CDR2 SQIVND (reference sequence). Unmatched junction bases numbered 8, after V lost 5 bases and J lost 5 bases. The CDR3: CASSFPDRVDEQYF. The CDR3 DNA reads TGTGCCAGTAGTTTCCCGGACAGGGTGGACGAGCAGTACTTC.

The table lists this clone with a count of one. The J gene is TRBJ1-2, the V gene TRBV19, with a possible D match to TRBD1 (6 bases). V was trimmed by 5 bases and J by 1 base, leaving 14 bases between them. CDR1 and CDR2 (germline): LNHDA, SQIVND (reference sequence). The CDR3 contains 15 residues. The DNA for the CDR3 is TGTGCCAGTAGTGCCGGACAGACTTATAACTATGGCTACACCTTC. This sequence encodes CASSAGQTYNYGYTF. The whole variable domain, remainder taken from reference TRBV19 and TRBJ1-2, is DGGITQSPKYLFRKEGQNVTLSCEQNLNHDAMYWYRQDPGQGLRLIYYSQIVNDFQKGDIAEGYSVSREKKESFPLTVTSAQKNPTAFYLCASSAGQTYNYGYTFGSGTRLTVV.

This chain uses TRBV19 with TRBJ1-2; 9 bases align to TRBD1. V lost 5 bases and J lost 5; bases outside the gene matches: 6. CDR1 is LNHDA and CDR2 is SQIVND in the germline V gene (reference sequence). The CDR3 sequence is 14 residues long. The CDR3 DNA reads TGTGCCAGTAGTCGGACAGGGGTCACGTATGGCTACACCTTC. This translates into CASSRTGVTYGYTF.

This clone was detected only a few times. This chain uses TRBV5-1 with TRBJ2-3; 8 bases are a match to TRBD1. V lost 2 bases, J lost 3 bases, and 5 bases stayed unmatched. The germline V gene encodes CDR1 SGHRS and CDR2 YFSETQ. The length of the CDR3 is 15 residues. CDR3: CASSFAGGGTDTQYF. In DNA, the CDR3 is TGCGCCAGCAGCTTTGCAGGGGGCGGGACAGATACGCAGTATTTT.

V gene TRBV2 combines with J gene TRBJ2-7; 8 bases align to TRBD1. V gave up 6 bases and J gave up 7 bases; unmatched junction bases: 8. CDR1 is SNHLY, CDR2 FYNNEI, per germline. This CDR3 comprises 13 residues. DNA of the CDR3: TGTGCCAGCAGGCCGGACAGGGTTGGGGAGCAGTACTTC. Translated, it gives CASRPDRVGEQYF. The variable domain in full, completed from reference TRBV2 and TRBJ2-7, reads EPEVTQTPSHQVTQMGQEVILRCVPISNHLYFYWYRQILGQKVEFLVSFYNNEISEKSEIFDDQFSVERPDGSNFTLKIRSTKLEDSAMYFCASRPDRVGEQYFGPGTRLTVT.

The V call is TRBV7-9, the J call TRBJ1-2; 9 bases align to TRBD1. Per the germline V gene, CDR1 is SEHNR and CDR2 is FQNEAQ (reference sequence). This CDR3 region has 16 residues. The V gene end was trimmed by 5 bases and the J gene end by 5 bases; junction bases not matched to a gene: 12. The CDR3: CASSRKGTGSGYGYTF. The CDR3 bases are TGTGCCAGCAGCAGAAAAGGGACAGGGAGTGGGTATGGCTACACCTTC.

J is TRBJ2-5 and V is TRBV2, with TRBD2 matching over 9 bases. V shed 4 bases and J 5 bases; nucleotides not matched to a gene: 8. This CDR3 contains 15 residues. Germline V gives CDR1 SNHLY, CDR2 FYNNEI. CDR3 nucleotide sequence: TGTGCCAGCAGTGGTGGCGGGGGGGAAGGTGAGACCCAGTACTTC. The encoded protein is CASSGGGGEGETQYF.

This clone has only a few counts. This chain joins TRBV2 and TRBJ1-1; TRBD1 agrees at 9 bases. V lost 6 bases to trimming and J lost 4 bases; unmatched junction nucleotides: 9. This CDR3 has 15 amino acids. Germline CDR1 SNHLY, CDR2 FYNNEI. This CDR3 is CASRRTGQGTTEAFF. The CDR3 DNA follows: TGTGCCAGCAGAAGGACGGGACAGGGTACCACTGAAGCTTTCTTT.

The V gene is TRBV7-9, the J gene TRBJ1-2; D gene uncertain. The germline gives CDR1 SEHNR, CDR2 FQNEAQ (reference sequence). The ends were cut back, 5 bases at V and 6 bases at J, with 22 bases in the middle. The length of the CDR3 is 16 residues. The chain's CDR3 is CASSQRLDRTAHGYTF. In nucleotides, the CDR3 is TGTGCCAGCAGCCAGAGACTAGATAGGACGGCACATGGCTACACCTTC. Using reference TRBV7-9 and TRBJ1-2 for the parts outside the CDR3, the full variable domain is DTGVSQNPRHKITKRGQNVTFRCDPISEHNRLYWYRQTLGQGPEFLTYFQNEAQLEKSRLLSDRFSAERPKGSFSTLEIQRTEQGDSAMYLCASSQRLDRTAHGYTFGSGTRLTVV.

J is TRBJ2-7 and V is TRBV13, with D perhaps matching TRBD1 (5 bases). The germline gives CDR1 PRHDT, CDR2 FYEKMQ (reference sequence). This CDR3 is built from 16 residues. The V end was cut by 3 bases, the J end by 2 bases, with 17 bases between. Written as DNA, the CDR3 is TGTGCCAGCAGCTTCTCAATGGACATAGAGGCCTACGAGCAGTACTTC. Its translation: CASSFSMDIEAYEQYF.

The V call is TRBV25-1, the J call TRBJ1-2, with D uncertain. Germline CDR1 and CDR2: MGHDK and SYGVNS. This CDR3 has 12 amino acids. V was clipped by 1 base and J by 4 bases, with 4 bases between them. CDR3 nucleotides: TGTGCCAGCAGTGAATCAGGCTATGGCTACACCTTC. It is translated as CASSESGYGYTF.

The sample holds a few counts of this clone. The chain links TRBV6-5 to TRBJ2-3, with 10 bases matching TRBD2. The V gene's germline CDR1 is MNHEY and CDR2 SVGAGI. J was trimmed by 4 bases and V by 0 bases; bases with no gene match: 1. The CDR3 sequence is 15 residues long. CDR3 in amino acids: CASSYSAGGPDTQYF. CDR3 nucleotides: TGTGCCAGCAGTTACTCAGCGGGGGGGCCAGATACGCAGTATTTT.